The next 22 T cell receptor beta chains were all read from a single sample in a study of T cell repertoires in cytomegalovirus infection. TCRdb called the reads again in MiXCR, with one record for every CDR3 protein. The sample has about 140,000 distinct CDR3 sequences; 6.5% are singletons. Sequenced input: PBMCs. The receptors were sampled from a human donor in good health (CMV status not recorded). Some clones in this sample may be carry-over from other donors' samples.

This clonotype was detected a few times. V and J are TRBV3-1 and TRBJ1-6, with D unclear. CDR1 is LGHDT and CDR2 is YNNKEL in the germline V gene (reference sequence). The CDR3 consists of 13 residues. V lost 1 base and J 6 bases, leaving 4 bases between the germline ends. CDR3 protein: CASSQVLNSPLHF. The CDR3, as DNA: TGTGCCAGCAGCCAAGTACTTAATTCACCCCTCCACTTT.

This clonotype occurred many times. This chain uses TRBV14 with TRBJ1-1; no clear D gene. Trimming pared 0 bases from V and 3 bases from J, leaving 14 bases between. Germline V gene sequence: CDR1 SGHDN, CDR2 FVKESK. This CDR3 is 16 amino acids long. The CDR3 loop is CASSQDPSGRYTEAFF. The CDR3 DNA reads as TGTGCCAGCAGCCAAGATCCCTCGGGCAGGTACACTGAAGCTTTCTTT.

This clonotype was counted at least ten times. The rearrangement links TRBV7-2 to TRBJ2-1; TRBD2 is a possible D gene (6 bases). Deletions cut 3 bases from V and 2 bases from J, with 11 bases between. Per the germline V gene, CDR1 is SGHTA and CDR2 is FQGNSA. The CDR3 consists of 15 residues. DNA of the CDR3: TGTGCCAGCAGCTTTGGGCGGGGCACCTACAATGAGCAGTTCTTC. Protein: CASSFGRGTYNEQFF. Full variable domain (rest looked up from reference TRBV7-2 and TRBJ2-1): GAGVSQSPSNKVTEKGKDVELRCDPISGHTALYWYRQSLGQGLEFLIYFQGNSAPDKSGLPSDRFSAERTGGSVSTLTIQRTQQEDSAVYLCASSFGRGTYNEQFFGPGTRLTVL.

This clonotype has a handful of counts. The V gene is TRBV7-9, the J gene TRBJ1-1; the D is unclear. The CDR3 length is 15 residues. Germline CDR1 SEHNR, CDR2 FQNEAQ (reference sequence). Trimming stripped 0 bases from V and 0 bases from J, with 8 bases between. For the CDR3, the DNA is TGTGCCAGCAGCTTAGCTCTGGGAGTGAACACTGAAGCTTTCTTT. Its translation: CASSLALGVNTEAFF.

This clonotype was detected only a few times. In DNA form, the CDR3 reads TGTGCCAGCACCCCCCTCGCGGGGGGCACTGGCTACACCTTC. It specifies CASTPLAGGTGYTF. The chain has TRBV7-2 and TRBJ1-2, with D tentatively TRBD1 (6 bases). Germline V lookup: CDR1 SGHTA, CDR2 FQGNSA. With 7 bases removed from V and 7 bases from J, the gap between germline ends came to 19 bases. This CDR3 has 14 amino acids.

In this sample, this clonotype turned up many times. The V and J genes are TRBV7-8 and TRBJ2-3, with 9 bases matching TRBD2. Trimming took 5 bases from V and 2 from J; bases not matched to a gene: 2. Germline V gene lookup returns CDR1 SGHVS and CDR2 FQNEAQ. CDR3 length: 14 residues. The CDR3 here is CASSMGLATDTQYF. The CDR3 bases are TGTGCCAGCAGCATGGGACTAGCCACAGATACGCAGTATTTT.

This clonotype has a count of ten or more. This CDR3 is CASSQGQGAGEPQHF. The CDR3 DNA reads as TGTGCCAGCAGTCAGGGACAGGGGGCTGGGGAGCCCCAGCATTTT. This chain connects TRBV6-5 to TRBJ1-5; TRBD1 matches 12 bases. Losses at the gene ends were 5 bases for V and 8 bases for J; bases not matched to a gene: 7. The CDR3 is 15 residues long. The V gene's germline CDR1 is MNHEY and CDR2 SVGAGI.

This clonotype was seen ten or more times. The chain is built from TRBV12-3 or TRBV12-4 and TRBJ1-6; 8 bases line up with TRBD1. With 5 bases clipped from V and 4 bases from J, the junction kept 19 bases outside the gene matches. The CDR3 runs 20 residues. The CDR3 region is CASSQRRGRKRYLYNSPLHF. The CDR3 nucleotides are TGTGCCAGCAGTCAGCGCAGGGGGCGAAAGCGTTATCTTTATAATTCACCCCTCCACTTT.

A single count supports this clonotype. This chain joins TRBV7-3 and TRBJ2-5; D may be TRBD1 or TRBD2 (5 bases each). CDR3 size: 17 residues. The germline CDR1 and CDR2 sequences are SGHTA and FQGTGA. V shed 0 bases and J shed 2 bases, with 16 bases lying between them. The CDR3 protein is CASSLTRDQRPQETQYF. The CDR3 region has the DNA TGTGCCAGCAGCTTAACCCGGGACCAGCGGCCGCAAGAGACCCAGTACTTC.

This clonotype was recorded at least ten times. The chain carries TRBV7-2 and TRBJ1-5; D is unclear. Trimming shortened V by 5 bases and J by 5 bases, and 10 bases separated the two germline ends. Germline CDR1 and CDR2: SGHTA and FQGNSA. This CDR3 region has 13 residues. Here the CDR3 reads CASSLMRDQPQHF. CDR3 sequence (DNA): TGTGCCAGCAGCCTAATGAGAGATCAGCCCCAGCATTTT.

Many counts were recorded for this clonotype. The rearrangement links TRBV7-2 to TRBJ1-2; no clear D. The germline gives CDR1 SGHTA, CDR2 FQGNSA. This CDR3 has 13 amino acids. Trimming shortened V by 6 bases and J by 0 bases, and 8 bases separated the two germline ends. The DNA for the CDR3 is TGTGCCAGCAGTTTAACCGCTAACTATGGCTACACCTTC. As protein: CASSLTANYGYTF.

Ten or more counts support this clonotype. This chain joins TRBV25-1 and TRBJ1-1; D uncertain. The V gene's germline CDR1 is MGHDK and CDR2 SYGVNS. V lost 2 bases to trimming and J lost 0 bases, with 7 bases between them. There are 14 residues in the CDR3. The CDR3, as DNA: TGTGCCAGCAGTGAACCTGGAGTGAACACTGAAGCTTTCTTT. It is translated as CASSEPGVNTEAFF. The whole variable domain, filled in from reference TRBV25-1 and TRBJ1-1, reads EADIYQTPRYLVIGTGKKITLECSQTMGHDKMYWYQQDPGMELHLIHYSYGVNSTEKGDLSSESTVSRIRTEHFPLTLESARPSHTSQYLCASSEPGVNTEAFFGQGTRLTVV.

The J gene is TRBJ1-2, the V gene TRBV28; 7 bases align to TRBD1. V was pared by 5 bases and J by 2 bases, with 2 bases of the junction left unmatched. The germline CDR1 and CDR2 sequences are MDHEN and SYDVKM. The CDR3 is 13 amino acids. CDR3 sequence reads: CASSVGQNYGYTF. The CDR3 DNA follows: TGTGCCAGCAGTGTGGGACAGAACTATGGCTACACCTTC.

This clonotype was recorded at least ten times. The chain links TRBV7-6 to TRBJ2-2; 8 bases are shared with TRBD2. The CDR3 covers 15 residues. Germline-derived CDR1 and CDR2 are SGHVS and FNYEAQ. The trim removed 3 bases at V and 5 bases at J, leaving 5 bases unmatched. The CDR3 loop is CASSLIPGGTGELFF. CDR3 DNA sequence: TGTGCCAGCAGCTTGATACCGGGGGGGACCGGGGAGCTGTTTTTT.

This clonotype was seen repeatedly, ten times or more. The V gene is TRBV7-2, the J gene TRBJ1-6; weak D call: TRBD1 (5 bases). Trimming pared 5 bases from V and 0 bases from J, leaving 11 bases between. The CDR3 extends over 16 amino acids. CDR1 SGHTA and CDR2 FQGNSA come from the germline V gene. CDR3 residues: CASSPRQSSYNSPLHF. The CDR3 nucleotides are TGTGCCAGCAGCCCCCGACAGAGCTCCTATAATTCACCCCTCCACTTT.

This clonotype was seen a few times. CDR3 protein: CASSENPFGTGGTEAFF. The CDR3 region has the DNA TGTGCCAGCAGTGAAAACCCCTTCGGGACAGGAGGCACTGAAGCTTTCTTT. The V call is TRBV2, the J call TRBJ1-1, with 8 bases lining up with TRBD1. The V and J ends lost 2 bases and 4 bases, in that order; junction bases with no gene match: 12. The CDR3 is 17 amino acids. CDR1 is SNHLY, CDR2 FYNNEI, per germline.

This clonotype was recorded at least ten times. V gene TRBV5-5 combines with J gene TRBJ1-1; a possible D gene is TRBD1 (6 bases). The germline gives CDR1 SGHKS, CDR2 YYEKEE (reference sequence). V was cut by 0 bases and J by 4 bases, with 16 bases left in between. The CDR3 covers 16 residues. DNA for the CDR3: TGTGCCAGCAGCTTGGGGGTACAGGGCCGGGGCACTGAAGCTTTCTTT. Its protein product is CASSLGVQGRGTEAFF.

This clonotype was seen a few times. This rearrangement joins TRBV7-6 to TRBJ1-2, with D unclear. Germline CDR1 is SGHVS and CDR2 is FNYEAQ. V was clipped by 5 bases and J by 0 bases, with 16 bases between them. CDR3 length: 16 residues. The CDR3 here is CASSPNRGGPNYGYTF. The CDR3 DNA sequence: TGTGCCAGCAGCCCTAATCGAGGAGGCCCTAACTATGGCTACACCTTC.

There are many counts of this clonotype. This rearrangement joins TRBV7-2 to TRBJ2-3; D is possibly TRBD1 (6 bases). The CDR3 contains 15 residues. Germline CDR1 is SGHTA and CDR2 is FQGNSA. The V end was cut by 7 bases, the J end by 2 bases, with 16 bases between. The CDR3 sequence is CASNQWGRFTDTQYF. In DNA form, the CDR3 reads TGTGCCAGCAACCAGTGGGGGCGCTTCACAGATACGCAGTATTTT.

In this sample, this clonotype turned up many times. The chain has TRBV7-3 and TRBJ2-1; 8 bases fit TRBD2. CDR1 SGHTA and CDR2 FQGTGA come from the germline V gene. V shed 1 base, J shed 7 bases, and the junction held 12 bases outside the gene matches. There are 17 residues in the CDR3. The CDR3 DNA is TGTGCCAGCAGCTTAATGGGGTTCGCGGGGGGTCGGAATGAGCAGTTCTTC. It encodes CASSLMGFAGGRNEQFF.

This clonotype was seen at least ten times. CDR3 nucleotides: TGTGCCAGCAGCCCTCGCGAACGAGGGACAGGGGGCGCCGAGCAGTACTTC. Translating it yields CASSPRERGTGGAEQYF. V usage is TRBV7-2 and J usage is TRBJ2-7, with 12 bases aligning to TRBD1. The CDR3 spans 17 residues. Germline values: CDR1 SGHTA, CDR2 FQGNSA. V gave up 5 bases and J gave up 6 bases; unmatched junction bases: 14.

Many counts were recorded for this clonotype. The rearrangement joins TRBV7-2 to TRBJ2-2, with D possibly TRBD1 on 6 matching bases. Trimming removed 0 bases from V and 7 bases from J, with 12 bases in between. Germline CDR1 is SGHTA and CDR2 is FQGNSA. The CDR3 is made up of 15 amino acids. This chain's CDR3 is CASSLAQGHGGELFF. The CDR3, as DNA: TGTGCCAGCAGCTTAGCGCAGGGACACGGCGGGGAGCTGTTTTTT.